This T cell receptor beta chain was captured in a study of a mutant IDH1 vaccine in newly diagnosed glioma. The repertoire was sequenced with immunoSEQ multiplex PCR; TCRdb's copy has only in-frame clones and lacks some. Of about 31,000 clones detected, around 82% appear once; the ten largest clones hold approximately 25%. With respect to this clone: Its target is not known.

Germline-derived CDR1 and CDR2 are LGHNA and YNFKEQ. The CDR3 spans 18 residues. The V gene end was trimmed by 0 bases and the J gene end by 0 bases; junction bases not matched to a gene: 5. Time point denoted: week 11, during vaccination. Doses consisted of 300 ug of mutant IDH1 20-mer peptide each, paired with topical imiquimod. Donors had new WHO grade 3 or 4 IDH1-mutant, ATRX-lost astrocytomas. The material was PBMCs, obtained from a glioma patient whose treatment included an IDH1 peptide vaccine. V usage is TRBV4-2 and J usage is TRBJ2-6, with TRBD1 matching 7 bases. The receptor's source is a man younger than 45 with glioma. CDR3 DNA sequence: TGTGCCAGCAGCCAAGACTGGGACAGAATCTCTGGGGCCAACGTCCTGACTTTC. Protein sequence: CASSQDWDRISGANVLTF.